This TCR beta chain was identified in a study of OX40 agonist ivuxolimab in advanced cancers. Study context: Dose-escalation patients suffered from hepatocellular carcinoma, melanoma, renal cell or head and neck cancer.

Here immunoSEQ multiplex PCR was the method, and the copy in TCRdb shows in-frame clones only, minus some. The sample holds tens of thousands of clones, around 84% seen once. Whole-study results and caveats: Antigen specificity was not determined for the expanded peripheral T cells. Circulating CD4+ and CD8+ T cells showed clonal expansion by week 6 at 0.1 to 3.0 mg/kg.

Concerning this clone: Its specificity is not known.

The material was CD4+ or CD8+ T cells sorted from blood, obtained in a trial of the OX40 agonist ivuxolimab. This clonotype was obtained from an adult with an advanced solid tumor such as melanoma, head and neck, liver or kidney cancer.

The CDR3 here is CASSRGQGHSPLHF. The CDR3 DNA follows: TGCGCCAGCAGCAGGGGACAGGGACATTCACCCCTCCACTTT. The chain uses TRBV5-1 and TRBJ1-6; 9 bases line up with TRBD1. Germline CDR1 and CDR2: SGHRS and YFSETQ. Germline trimming cut 4 bases from V and 8 bases from J; bases unmatched to any gene: 4. This CDR3 region has 14 residues.